These 2 T cell receptor beta chains share one sample of origin, sequenced in a study of cytomegalovirus exposure and HLA in healthy donors. Use of 60 Vbeta and 13 Jbeta primers characterized the PCR. Data came from immunoSEQ multiplex PCR; TCRdb stores just in-frame clones and leaves some out. Here the sample table reports some 200,000 clones. Sequenced material: PBMCs. Receptors originate from a girl aged 2-9 years in good health and CMV-seropositive.

The chain is built from TRBV7-9 and TRBJ1-2; 8 bases agree with TRBD1. Trimming removed 4 bases from V and 4 bases from J; junction bases left unmatched: 5. This CDR3 spans 14 amino acids. Germline V gene sequence: CDR1 SEHNR, CDR2 FQNEAQ (reference sequence). The CDR3 DNA follows: TGTGCCAGCAGCTCTAAAACAGGGGGCTATGGCTACACCTTC. It encodes CASSSKTGGYGYTF. The variable domain in full, with the rest retrieved from reference TRBV7-9 and TRBJ1-2, is DTGVSQNPRHKITKRGQNVTFRCDPISEHNRLYWYRQTLGQGPEFLTYFQNEAQLEKSRLLSDRFSAERPKGSFSTLEIQRTEQGDSAMYLCASSSKTGGYGYTFGSGTRLTVV.

V and J are TRBV19 and TRBJ2-7; no definite D call. This CDR3 comprises 11 residues. Germline assignment: CDR1 LNHDA and CDR2 SQIVND (reference sequence). Trimming pared 8 bases from V and 0 bases from J, leaving 5 bases between. CDR3 DNA sequence: TGTGCCAGTCGGAGCTCCTACGAGCAGTACTTC. This sequence encodes CASRSSYEQYF. Full variable domain (remainder filled in from reference TRBV19 and TRBJ2-7): DGGITQSPKYLFRKEGQNVTLSCEQNLNHDAMYWYRQDPGQGLRLIYYSQIVNDFQKGDIAEGYSVSREKKESFPLTVTSAQKNPTAFYLCASRSSYEQYFGPGTRLTVT.